Sequencing of this TCR beta chain was carried out in a study of blood T cell repertoires in COVID-19. V lost 5 bases, J lost 7 bases, and 9 bases stayed unmatched. Germline V gene sequence: CDR1 SEHNR, CDR2 FQNEAQ (reference sequence). CDR3 length: 14 amino acids. Measured with immunoSEQ multiplex PCR; TCRdb has only the in-frame clones, and not every one. Of fewer than 200,000 clones detected, about 85% appear once; the ten largest clones hold over 5%. The sequenced sample was peripheral blood. This TCR was sampled from a woman aged 45-60 years with COVID-19, enrolled during active disease. The chain couples TRBV7-9 to TRBJ2-7, with 9 bases aligning to TRBD1. DNA for the CDR3: TGTGCCAGCAGCCAAATGACAGGGGGGAATGAGCAGTACTTC. Translated: CASSQMTGGNEQYF.